The 19 T cell receptor beta chains given below trace back to one sample, sequenced in a study of CD8 T cells in ankylosing spondylitis. TCRdb reprocessed the 5' RACE reads with MiXCR, giving one entry per CDR3 protein. In the table there are 90,000 to 120,000 distinct CDR3 sequences, more than 20% of which are singletons. The source material was synovial fluid, either unsorted or a sorted T cell fraction (not recorded which). All receptors come from a male donor with ankylosing spondylitis.

This clonotype was seen repeatedly, ten times or more. The chain has TRBV12-3 or TRBV12-4 and TRBJ2-1; tentative D call: TRBD2 (5 bases). V was trimmed by 6 bases and J by 0 bases, leaving 15 bases between them. The CDR3 sequence is 16 residues long. In DNA form, the CDR3 reads TGTGCCAGCAGGGTTCAAGAGGGAAGCTCCTACAATGAGCAGTTCTTC. As protein: CASRVQEGSSYNEQFF.

V usage is TRBV6-1 and J usage is TRBJ1-5; TRBD1 matches at 7 bases. CDR3 length: 16 residues. The germline gives CDR1 MNHNS, CDR2 SASEGT. V dropped 7 bases and J dropped 7; count of bases not matched to a gene: 16. The DNA of the CDR3 is TGTGCCAGCACCCCCGCAGGGGGGGAGAACGGACAGCCCCAGCATTTT. Its protein product is CASTPAGGENGQPQHF.

There are a few counts of this clonotype. This sequence joins TRBV4-2 and TRBJ1-5; 9 bases agree with TRBD1. This CDR3 has 16 residues. Germline CDR1 is LGHNA and CDR2 is YNFKEQ. With V trimmed by 3 bases and J by 7 bases, 10 bases remained unmatched. Written as DNA, the CDR3 is TGTGCCAGCAGCCAGTCTCCGGGACAGGGAAGCCAGCCCCAGCATTTT. Its translation is CASSQSPGQGSQPQHF.

In this sample, this clonotype turned up a few times. This rearrangement joins TRBV29-1 to TRBJ2-7, with TRBD1 matching over 8 bases. The germline V gene has CDR1 SQVTM and CDR2 ANQGSEA. The CDR3 extends over 13 amino acids. V shed 0 bases and J 4 bases; nucleotides not matched to a gene: 2. The CDR3: CSVEDYRGYEQYF. CDR3 in DNA: TGCAGCGTTGAAGATTACAGGGGGTACGAGCAGTACTTC.

This clonotype has at least ten counts. The chain has TRBV20-1 and TRBJ2-3; D is unresolved. This CDR3 has 13 amino acids. V lost 0 bases and J 3 bases, leaving 7 bases between the germline ends. Germline V gives CDR1 DFQATT, CDR2 SNEGSKA (reference sequence). The CDR3 sequence: CSARDVSTDTQYF. The CDR3 DNA follows: TGCAGTGCTAGAGATGTCTCGACAGATACGCAGTATTTT.

The chain is built from TRBV7-9 and TRBJ1-3, with D tentatively TRBD1 (5 bases). This CDR3 spans 13 amino acids. The V end lost 5 bases, the J end lost 2 bases, and 7 bases lay between the germline ends. The germline CDR1 and CDR2 sequences are SEHNR and FQNEAQ (reference sequence). CDR3 coding DNA: TGTGCCAGCAGCCGGGACGCTGGAAACACCATATATTTT. Translating gives CASSRDAGNTIYF.

The chain carries TRBV5-1 and TRBJ2-3; tentatively, D is TRBD1 (5 bases). V was pared by 4 bases and J by 2 bases, with 11 bases between. There are 14 residues in the CDR3. Germline V lookup: CDR1 SGHRS, CDR2 YFSETQ. This CDR3 reads CASSHDSPTDTQYF. The CDR3 DNA sequence: TGCGCCAGCAGCCATGACAGCCCCACAGATACGCAGTATTTT.

This sequence joins TRBV18 and TRBJ2-6, with D perhaps TRBD1 (6 bases). The germline V gene has CDR1 KGHSH and CDR2 LQKENI. V was pared by 2 bases and J by 4 bases, with 12 bases between. The CDR3 loop spans 16 amino acids. The CDR3 DNA sequence: TGTGCCAGCTCACCAGGGACACACTTGGGGGCCAACGTCCTGACTTTC. Its protein product is CASSPGTHLGANVLTF.

The chain has TRBV2 and TRBJ1-5; D is undetermined. The CDR3 sequence is 15 residues long. From germline, CDR1 is SNHLY and CDR2 FYNNEI. Trimming removed 8 bases from V and 0 bases from J, with 14 bases in between. The CDR3 sequence is CASGVGRLSNQPQHF. The CDR3 coding sequence is TGTGCCAGCGGCGTGGGCAGACTTAGCAATCAGCCCCAGCATTTT.

The rearrangement uses TRBV7-2 and TRBJ2-7, with a possible D match to TRBD2 (7 bases). V shed 6 bases and J shed 5 bases, with 17 bases lying between them. The CDR3 runs to 14 residues. Germline loops: CDR1 SGHTA, CDR2 FQGNSA. The CDR3 bases are TGTGCCAGCAGACCTCGGGGGGCATTAAACGAGCAGTACTTC. Protein: CASRPRGALNEQYF.

This clonotype was observed many times. The chain uses TRBV7-2 and TRBJ2-1, with D perhaps TRBD1 or TRBD2 (5 bases each). Germline CDR1 and CDR2: SGHTA and FQGNSA. Trimming took off 5 bases at V and 9 bases at J, with 17 bases between the two ends. This CDR3 spans 14 amino acids. CDR3 nucleotides: TGTGCCAGCAGCGGGGGTGGCATGGGCGGTGAGCAGTTCTTC. It specifies CASSGGGMGGEQFF. The full variable domain, rest sourced from reference TRBV7-2 and TRBJ2-1, is GAGVSQSPSNKVTEKGKDVELRCDPISGHTALYWYRQSLGQGLEFLIYFQGNSAPDKSGLPSDRFSAERTGGSVSTLTIQRTQQEDSAVYLCASSGGGMGGEQFFGPGTRLTVL.

In its sample, this clonotype was seen many times. The J gene is TRBJ2-7, the V gene TRBV24-1; TRBD2 matches 13 bases. The trim removed 10 bases at V and 5 bases at J, leaving 13 bases unmatched. Germline CDR1 is KGHDR and CDR2 is SFDVKD. The CDR3 spans 16 residues. The CDR3 region has the DNA TGTGCCACTAAGGCTCCCGGACTAGCGGGAGCCCACGAGCAGTACGTC. This encodes CATKAPGLAGAHEQYV.

In its sample, this clonotype was seen a few times. The chain carries TRBV7-2 and TRBJ2-5, with D unclear. V lost 5 bases and J lost 2, with 12 bases in between. CDR3 length: 14 amino acids. The germline V gene has CDR1 SGHTA and CDR2 FQGNSA. The chain's CDR3 is CASSLQSSQETQYF. Written as DNA, the CDR3 is TGTGCCAGCAGCCTACAGTCCAGTCAAGAGACCCAGTACTTC.

The chain has TRBV19 and TRBJ1-2, with D perhaps matching TRBD1 (6 bases). Germline V gene sequence: CDR1 LNHDA, CDR2 SQIVND (reference sequence). This CDR3 contains 14 residues. V dropped 7 bases and J dropped 2 bases, with 14 bases sitting between them. CDR3 in amino acids: CASTRAGQNYGYTF. CDR3 nucleotide sequence: TGTGCCAGTACTAGGGCCGGACAGAACTATGGCTACACCTTC.

This clonotype was counted between two and nine times. V usage is TRBV20-1 and J usage is TRBJ2-7, with TRBD1 as a possible D gene (5 bases). Germline-derived CDR1 and CDR2 are DFQATT and SNEGSKA (reference sequence). This CDR3 is 13 amino acids long. Trimming removed 7 bases at V and 3 bases at J, with 16 bases between. CDR3 protein: CSVPSTGHYEQYF. CDR3 in DNA: TGCAGTGTCCCTAGTACAGGTCACTACGAGCAGTACTTC.

V and J are TRBV7-9 and TRBJ2-2; the D gene could be TRBD1 or TRBD2 (5 bases each). The V gene's germline CDR1 is SEHNR and CDR2 FQNEAQ (reference sequence). Trimming cost V 5 bases and J 8 bases, with 21 bases left between them. The CDR3 is 16 residues long. The CDR3 region has the DNA TGTGCCAGCAGCAGAAGAGGGGTGCCAGTCCGTGGGGAGCTGTTTTTT. It specifies CASSRRGVPVRGELFF.

This clonotype came up a few times. The chain couples TRBV4-2 to TRBJ2-1; D may be TRBD1 (6 bases). V lost 3 bases to trimming and J lost 8 bases, with 14 bases between them. CDR3 length: 14 residues. Germline V gives CDR1 LGHNA, CDR2 YNFKEQ. CDR3 sequence (DNA): TGTGCCAGCAGCCAGGTACAGGGTGTGGATGAGCAGTTCTTC. Its translation: CASSQVQGVDEQFF.

The rearrangement links TRBV5-1 to TRBJ2-3, with unresolved D. The CDR3 is 14 amino acids. The V gene lost 0 bases and the J gene lost 5 bases, with 10 bases spanning the gap. Germline V gene lookup returns CDR1 SGHRS and CDR2 YFSETQ. The CDR3 nucleotides read TGCGCCAGCAGCTTGGGTGGCCAGGAAGATACGCAGTATTTT. As protein: CASSLGGQEDTQYF.

This clonotype was recorded a few times. This chain links TRBV10-3 with TRBJ1-5; no definite D call. Trimming pared 3 bases from V and 1 base from J, leaving 7 bases between. The length of the CDR3 is 14 residues. Germline V lookup: CDR1 ENHRY, CDR2 SYGVKD. DNA for the CDR3: TGTGCCATCAGTGATTTGAGCAGCAATCAGCCCCAGCATTTT. Its protein product is CAISDLSSNQPQHF.